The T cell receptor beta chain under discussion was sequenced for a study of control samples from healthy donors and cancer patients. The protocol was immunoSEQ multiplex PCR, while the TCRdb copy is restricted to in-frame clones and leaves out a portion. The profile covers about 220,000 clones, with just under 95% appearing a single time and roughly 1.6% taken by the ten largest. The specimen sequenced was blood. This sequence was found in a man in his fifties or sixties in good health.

The CDR3 is CASSPRRGLSPNTGELFF. CDR3 bases: TGTGCCAGCTCACCACGGAGAGGTCTGTCACCGAACACCGGGGAGCTGTTTTTT. The chain uses TRBV18 and TRBJ2-2; D gene ambiguous. V was clipped by 1 base and J by 0 bases, with 15 bases between them. Per germline, CDR1 KGHSH and CDR2 LQKENI. CDR3 length equals 18 residues.